This T cell receptor (beta chain) was sequenced in a study of siplizumab effects on memory and regulatory T cells. Study-wide results and limits: Researchers did not confirm the suppressive function of proliferating Tregs from siplizumab cultures. Roughly 80-95% of proliferating CD4+ or CD8+ clones defied assignment to a naive or memory phenotype.

The CDR3 sequence is 13 residues long. Germline assignment: CDR1 MNHNS and CDR2 SASEGT. V lost 5 bases to trimming and J lost 2 bases, with 10 bases between them. Points on this clone: Antigen: not known.

Among a few donor pairs, the unstimulated naive, memory, effector memory and TEMRA subsets underwent sequencing. The repertoire was sequenced with immunoSEQ multiplex PCR; TCRdb's copy has only in-frame clones and lacks some. The table lists around 58,000 clones, approximately 82% of them singletons, with roughly 3.8% in the top ten. Material: memory CD4+ T cells sorted from blood. This chain connects TRBV6-1 to TRBJ2-7, with a tentative D call TRBD2 (5 bases). The clonotype was recovered from a human donor in good health. CDR3 region: CASSWPAAYEQYF. In DNA form, the CDR3 reads TGTGCCAGCAGTTGGCCAGCGGCCTACGAGCAGTACTTC.